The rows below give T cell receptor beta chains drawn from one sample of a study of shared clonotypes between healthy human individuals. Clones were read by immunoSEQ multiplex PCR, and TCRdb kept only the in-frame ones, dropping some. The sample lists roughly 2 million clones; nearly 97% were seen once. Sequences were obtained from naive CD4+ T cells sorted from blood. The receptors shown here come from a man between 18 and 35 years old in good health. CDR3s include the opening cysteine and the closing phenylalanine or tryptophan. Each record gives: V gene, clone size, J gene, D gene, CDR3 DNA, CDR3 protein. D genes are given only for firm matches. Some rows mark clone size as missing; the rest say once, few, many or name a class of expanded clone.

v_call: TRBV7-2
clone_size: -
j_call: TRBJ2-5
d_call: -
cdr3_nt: TGTGCCAGCAGCTTAGGGGCTAGCCTACAAGAGACCCAGTACTTC
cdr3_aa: CASSLGASLQETQYF

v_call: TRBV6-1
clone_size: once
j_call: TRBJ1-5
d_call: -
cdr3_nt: TGTGCCAGCAGTGCGAGGTCTTGGGGGGGTGGAAATCAGCCCCAGCATTTT
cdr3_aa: CASSARSWGGGNQPQHF

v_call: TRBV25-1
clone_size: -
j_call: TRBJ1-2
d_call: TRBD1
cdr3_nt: TGTGCCAGCAGTGACTGGGACAGTTATGGCTACACCTTC
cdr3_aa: CASSDWDSYGYTF

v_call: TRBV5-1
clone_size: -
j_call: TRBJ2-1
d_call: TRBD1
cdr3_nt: TGCGCCAGCAGCATAGGACAGGGCCCAGATGAGCAGTTCTTC
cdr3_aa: CASSIGQGPDEQFF

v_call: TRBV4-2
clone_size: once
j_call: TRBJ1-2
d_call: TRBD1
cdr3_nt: TGTGCCAGCAGCCAAGATCAGGGGGAGAACTATGGCTACACCTTC
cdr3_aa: CASSQDQGENYGYTF

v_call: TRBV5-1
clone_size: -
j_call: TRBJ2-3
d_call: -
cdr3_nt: TGCGCCAGCAAATTTGGCGGAGCTAGCACAGATACGCAGTATTTT
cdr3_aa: CASKFGGASTDTQYF

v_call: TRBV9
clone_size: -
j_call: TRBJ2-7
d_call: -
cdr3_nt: TGTGCCAGCAGCGTAGGGGCCGGGACGCCCATCGAGCAGTACTTC
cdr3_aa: CASSVGAGTPIEQYF

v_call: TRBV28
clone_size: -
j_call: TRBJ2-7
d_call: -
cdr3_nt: TGTGCCAGCAGCCTTACTAACAGGGCATACGAGCAGTACTTC
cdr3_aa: CASSLTNRAYEQYF

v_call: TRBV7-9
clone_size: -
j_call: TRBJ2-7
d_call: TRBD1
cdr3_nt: TGTGCCAGCAGCTACTCAGGGGGCGCCGACGAGCAGTACTTC
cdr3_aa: CASSYSGGADEQYF

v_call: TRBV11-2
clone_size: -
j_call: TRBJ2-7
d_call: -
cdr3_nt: TGTGCCAGCAGCTTGGATCCGGGCTCCTACGAGCAGTACTTC
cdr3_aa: CASSLDPGSYEQYF

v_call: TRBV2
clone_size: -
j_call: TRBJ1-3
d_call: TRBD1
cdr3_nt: TGTGCCAGCAGGAGGACAGGGGTCTCTGGAAACACCATATATTTT
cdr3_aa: CASRRTGVSGNTIYF

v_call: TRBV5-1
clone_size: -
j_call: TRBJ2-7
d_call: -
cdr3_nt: TGCGCCAGCAGCTTGGATGTAGGGTCCTACGAGCAGTACTTC
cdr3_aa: CASSLDVGSYEQYF

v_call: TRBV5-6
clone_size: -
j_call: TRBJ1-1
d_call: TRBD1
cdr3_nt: TGTGCCAGCAGCTGGGACAGGGACACTGAAGCTTTCTTT
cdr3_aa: CASSWDRDTEAFF

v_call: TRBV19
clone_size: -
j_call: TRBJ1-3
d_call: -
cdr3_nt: TGTGCCAGTAGTCCCTACAGGGTAGCAGATGGAAACACCATATATTTT
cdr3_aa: CASSPYRVADGNTIYF

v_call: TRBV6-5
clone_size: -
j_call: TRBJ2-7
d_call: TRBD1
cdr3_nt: TGTGCCAGCAGTTTTGGACAGGGGGTAAACTACGAGCAGTACTTC
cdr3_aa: CASSFGQGVNYEQYF

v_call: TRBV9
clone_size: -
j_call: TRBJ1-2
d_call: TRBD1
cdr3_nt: TGTGCCAGCCGACCTTCAGGGGGATTTTATGGCTACACCTTC
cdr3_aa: CASRPSGGFYGYTF

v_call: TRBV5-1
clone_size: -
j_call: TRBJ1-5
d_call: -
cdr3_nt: TGCGCCAGCAGCTTGGAGGGCAGGGGCAATCAGCCCCAGCATTTT
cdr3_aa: CASSLEGRGNQPQHF

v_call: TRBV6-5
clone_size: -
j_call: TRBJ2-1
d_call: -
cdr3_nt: TGTGCCAGCAGTTCTGGGACCTACAATGAGCAGTTCTTC
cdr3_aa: CASSSGTYNEQFF

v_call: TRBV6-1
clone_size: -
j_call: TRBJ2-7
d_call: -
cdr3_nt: TGTGCCAGCAGGTCCGTGAGCGAGCAGTACTTC
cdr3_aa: CASRSVSEQYF

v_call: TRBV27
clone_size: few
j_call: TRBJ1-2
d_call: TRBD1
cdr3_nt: TGTGCCAGCAGCCGGACAGGGGGTGGCTACACCTTC
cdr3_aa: CASSRTGGGYTF

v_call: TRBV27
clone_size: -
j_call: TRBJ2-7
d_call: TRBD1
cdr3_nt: TGTGCCAGCAGTTCCCCTCGGACCGGGACAGGGGACGAGCAGTACTTC
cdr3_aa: CASSSPRTGTGDEQYF

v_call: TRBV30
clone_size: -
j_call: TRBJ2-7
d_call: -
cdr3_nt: TGTGCCTGGAGTGTAATGGTCGACCCCTACGAGCAGTACTTC
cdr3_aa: CAWSVMVDPYEQYF

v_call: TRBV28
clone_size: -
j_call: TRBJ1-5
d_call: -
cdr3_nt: TGTGCCAGCAGTTCTACCCCGGTGAGGAGCAATCAGCCCCAGCATTTT
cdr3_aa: CASSSTPVRSNQPQHF

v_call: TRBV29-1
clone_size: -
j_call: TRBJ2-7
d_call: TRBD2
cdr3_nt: TGCAGCGTTGATGAGGGAGGGAGTTTCCACGAGCAGTACTTC
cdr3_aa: CSVDEGGSFHEQYF

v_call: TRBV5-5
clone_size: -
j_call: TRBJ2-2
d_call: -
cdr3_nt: TGTGCCAGCAGGGCCGGGACGGGGACCGGGGAGCTGTTTTTT
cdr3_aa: CASRAGTGTGELFF

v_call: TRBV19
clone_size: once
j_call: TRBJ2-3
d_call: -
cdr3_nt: TGTGCCAGTAGTTTCGGCAGTCATACAGATACGCAGTATTTT
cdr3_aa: CASSFGSHTDTQYF

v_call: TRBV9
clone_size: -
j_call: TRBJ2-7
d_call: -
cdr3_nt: TGTGCCAGCAGCGTAGTAGGGAATTCCTACGAGCAGTACTTC
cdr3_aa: CASSVVGNSYEQYF

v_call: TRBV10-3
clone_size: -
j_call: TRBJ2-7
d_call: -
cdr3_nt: TGTGCCATCAGTGAGTCCCAGGGGCACTACGAGCAGTACTTC
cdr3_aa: CAISESQGHYEQYF

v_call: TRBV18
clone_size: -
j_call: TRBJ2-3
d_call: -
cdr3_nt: TGTGCCAGCTCACCGGTCAGCACAGATACGCAGTATTTT
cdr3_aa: CASSPVSTDTQYF

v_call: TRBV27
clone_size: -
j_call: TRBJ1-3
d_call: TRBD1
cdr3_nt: TGTGCCAGCAGCCGCATGACAGGGATGGGGTCAGCTGGAAACACCATATATTTT
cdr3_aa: CASSRMTGMGSAGNTIYF

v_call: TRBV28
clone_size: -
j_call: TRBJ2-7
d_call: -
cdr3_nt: TGTGCCAGCAGTTTCCAGGGGGGGTGGTACGAGCAGTACTTC
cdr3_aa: CASSFQGGWYEQYF

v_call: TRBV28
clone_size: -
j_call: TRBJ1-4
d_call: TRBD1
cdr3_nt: TGTGCCAGCAGTGTGACAGGGCTTGAGAAACTGTTTTTT
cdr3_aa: CASSVTGLEKLFF

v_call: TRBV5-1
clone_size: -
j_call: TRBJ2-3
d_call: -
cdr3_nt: TGCGCCAGCAGTCCCGGCAGGACCAGCACAGATACGCAGTATTTT
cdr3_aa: CASSPGRTSTDTQYF

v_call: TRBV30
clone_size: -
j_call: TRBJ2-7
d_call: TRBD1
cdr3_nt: TGTGCCTGGAGTGTACTTACAGGGGCGCCTTACGAGCAGTACTTC
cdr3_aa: CAWSVLTGAPYEQYF

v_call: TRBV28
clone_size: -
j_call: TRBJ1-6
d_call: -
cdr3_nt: TGTGCCAGCAGTTTCGGCAGGGTGCGGGGCTCACCCCTCCACTTT
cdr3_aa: CASSFGRVRGSPLHF

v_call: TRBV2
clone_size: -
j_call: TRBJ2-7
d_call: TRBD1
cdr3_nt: TGTGCCAGCATTGGGGACAGGGGACCCTACGAGCAGTACTTC
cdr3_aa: CASIGDRGPYEQYF

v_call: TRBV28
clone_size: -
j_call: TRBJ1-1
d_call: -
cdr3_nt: TGTGCCAGCAGTGTCCCGGGGGGTTCCACTGAAGCTTTCTTT
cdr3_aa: CASSVPGGSTEAFF

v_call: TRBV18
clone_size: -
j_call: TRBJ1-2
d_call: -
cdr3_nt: TGTGCCAGCTCGCAGGGGTTAAACTATGGCTACACCTTC
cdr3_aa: CASSQGLNYGYTF

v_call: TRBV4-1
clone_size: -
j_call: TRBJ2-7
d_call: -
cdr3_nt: TGCGCCAGCAGCCGAGCCGAACAGGCCAGCTACGAGCAGTACTTC
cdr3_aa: CASSRAEQASYEQYF

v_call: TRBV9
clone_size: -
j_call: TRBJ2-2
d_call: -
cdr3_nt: TGTGCCAGCAGCGTAGACGGAGTCGGCGGGGAGCTGTTTTTT
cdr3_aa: CASSVDGVGGELFF

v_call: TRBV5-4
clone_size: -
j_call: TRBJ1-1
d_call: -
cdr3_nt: TGTGCCAGCAGCTTTGGGACGGTGAACACTGAAGCTTTCTTT
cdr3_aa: CASSFGTVNTEAFF

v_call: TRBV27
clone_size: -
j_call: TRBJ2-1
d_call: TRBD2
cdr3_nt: TGTGCCAGCAGTTTTCGGGGACTAGCGGGGGACAATGAGCAGTTCTTC
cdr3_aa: CASSFRGLAGDNEQFF

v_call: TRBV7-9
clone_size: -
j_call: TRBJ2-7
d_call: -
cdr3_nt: TGTGCCAGCAGCTTACAGGGAGTCGACGAGCAGTACTTC
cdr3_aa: CASSLQGVDEQYF

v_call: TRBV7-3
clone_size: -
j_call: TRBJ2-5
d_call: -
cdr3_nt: TGTGCCAGCAGCTCGTCACCCCAAGAGACCCAGTACTTC
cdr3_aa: CASSSSPQETQYF

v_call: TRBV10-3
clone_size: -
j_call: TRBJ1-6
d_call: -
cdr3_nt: TGTGCCATCAGTGAGGACCAGGGGCGCTCACCCCTCCACTTT
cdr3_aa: CAISEDQGRSPLHF

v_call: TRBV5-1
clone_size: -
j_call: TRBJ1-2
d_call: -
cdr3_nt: TGCGCCAGCAGCTTGGCCGGCAGCCCTGGCTACACCTTC
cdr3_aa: CASSLAGSPGYTF

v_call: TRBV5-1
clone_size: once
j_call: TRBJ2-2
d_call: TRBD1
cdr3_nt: TGCGCCAGCAGCTTGGGGACAGGCTCCTCTGACGGGGAGCTGTTTTTT
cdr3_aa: CASSLGTGSSDGELFF

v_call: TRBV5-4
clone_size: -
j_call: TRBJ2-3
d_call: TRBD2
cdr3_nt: TGTGCCAGCAGCGAGACTAGCGGAAGCACAGATACGCAGTATTTT
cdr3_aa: CASSETSGSTDTQYF